This T cell receptor (beta chain) is drawn from a study of T-cell memory formation after mild COVID-19. Trimming took 5 bases from V and 5 from J, leaving 15 bases between them. Germline values: CDR1 MNHEY, CDR2 SVGAGI. This CDR3 comprises 15 residues. Each CDR3 protein gets one entry after TCRdb re-called the 5' RACE reads with MiXCR. The table lists 150,000 or so distinct CDR3 sequences, roughly 10% of them singletons. Whole-study results and caveats: What remained unconfirmed was the SARS-CoV-2 specificity of second-wave clones peaking on day 37. That cross-reactive memory joined was suggested by some responding clones appearing in pre-infection memory.

In this sample, this clonotype turned up many times. Antigen: not known. V gene TRBV6-5 combines with J gene TRBJ2-2; a possible D gene is TRBD1 (6 bases). This TCR was recovered from a man younger than 30 who had mild COVID-19 (a few samples of this study predate the infection). Cell type and time point are not known. The sequencing input was PBMCs or a T cell subset sorted from them (not recorded which). The CDR3 nucleotides are TGTGCCAGCAGTCCTGAAGGGGGTTGGACCGGGGAGCTGTTTTTT. It is translated as CASSPEGGWTGELFF.